This T cell receptor beta chain was profiled in a study of T cell responses to AZD1222 COVID-19 vaccine. As regards this clone: The antigen remains unidentified.

Sequenced by immunoSEQ multiplex PCR; TCRdb stores in-frame clones only, minus some. Of around 130,000 clones listed, over 85% are singletons. Whole-study findings and limits: White British people made up most donors, females outnumbered males, and clonal diversity was possibly underestimated.

The ends lost 7 bases at V and 5 bases at J; junction bases unmatched: 13. This CDR3 has 16 residues. Germline CDR1 reads MGHRA; CDR2 reads YSYEKL. The sequencing used peripheral blood, collected on day 0 of AZD1222 vaccination. This chain uses TRBV4-1 with TRBJ1-5, with 8 nucleotides matching TRBD1. The sequence was obtained from an adult in good health. This CDR3 reads CASTRTWTGRDQPQHF. Written as DNA, the CDR3 is TGCGCCAGCACCCGAACCTGGACAGGGCGCGATCAGCCCCAGCATTTT.